This TCR beta chain is drawn from a study of blood T cell repertoires in COVID-19. Across the whole study: PBMCs, B-cell-depleted T cells, or T cells were the source of the cDNA or gDNA that made up the material.

Individuals aged about 18 to 89 years were recruited from approximately 22 US areas. This table comes from immunoSEQ multiplex PCR, and its TCRdb copy is limited to in-frame clones, with some not included. The sample lists 450,000 to 600,000 clones, around 90% occurring once. This clone was seen a handful of times. V dropped 2 bases and J dropped 5 bases, with 15 bases sitting between them. There are 16 residues in the CDR3. Germline values: CDR1 SGHVS, CDR2 FNYEAQ. Sequencing used PBMCs or T cells enriched from blood (not recorded which). The sequence came from a woman under 30 who had recovered from COVID-19. This chain uses TRBV7-6 with TRBJ1-4; TRBD1 might be the D (5 bases). The CDR3 DNA reads as TGTGCCAGCAGCTTACAGGGTAACGTTGGGAATGAAAAACTGTTTTTT. It yields the protein CASSLQGNVGNEKLFF.